A single sample is the source of the 27 T cell receptor beta chains below, sequenced in a study of CD8+ T cells in alopecia areata. Sequencing used cDNA as its template, made by extracting RNA and reverse transcribing it. The repertoire was sequenced with immunoSEQ multiplex PCR; TCRdb's copy has only in-frame clones and lacks some. The sample includes 120,000 to 150,000 clones, 87% of them seen just once. This material consisted of CD8+ T cells sorted from blood, taken at week 0. These receptor sequences come from a human donor with alopecia areata.

V usage is TRBV9 and J usage is TRBJ2-7; TRBD2 matches at 7 bases. J gave up 2 bases and V 0 bases, and 5 bases lay outside the gene matches. The germline CDR1 and CDR2 sequences are SGDLS and YYNGEE. The length of the CDR3 is 15 residues. CDR3 protein: CASSVGGGSAYEQYF. The CDR3 bases are TGTGCCAGCAGCGTAGGAGGCGGGAGCGCCTACGAGCAGTACTTC.

The V and J genes are TRBV5-4 and TRBJ2-3, with TRBD1 matching 8 bases. The CDR3 loop spans 16 amino acids. Per the germline V gene, CDR1 is SGHNT and CDR2 is YYREEE (reference sequence). J gave up 2 bases and V 4 bases, and 9 bases lay outside the gene matches. CDR3 residues: CASSQEGQGFTDTQYF. The CDR3, as DNA: TGTGCCAGCAGCCAAGAAGGACAGGGTTTCACAGATACGCAGTATTTT.

The chain carries TRBV7-9 and TRBJ1-4; D unresolved. The CDR3 runs to 12 residues. V lost 4 bases and J 7 bases, leaving 7 bases between the germline ends. Germline CDR1 SEHNR, CDR2 FQNEAQ (reference sequence). CDR3: CASSSEPEKLFF. Here the CDR3 DNA reads TGTGCCAGCAGCTCGGAACCTGAAAAACTGTTTTTT.

The chain uses TRBV30 and TRBJ2-5; 7 bases match TRBD1. V trimming: 1 base; J trimming: 5 bases; junction bases outside the gene matches: 7. The V gene's germline CDR1 is GTSNPN and CDR2 SVGIG (reference sequence). The CDR3 is 14 amino acids. In nucleotides, the CDR3 is TGTGCCTGGAGTGCGACAGGGTCAGGGGAGACCCAGTACTTC. Protein: CAWSATGSGETQYF. The full variable domain, completed using reference TRBV30 and TRBJ2-5, is SQTIHQWPATLVQPVGSPLSLECTVEGTSNPNLYWYRQAAGRGLQLLFYSVGIGQISSEVPQNLSASRPQDRQFILSSKKLLLSDSGFYLCAWSATGSGETQYFGPGTRLLVL.

The rearrangement links TRBV7-2 to TRBJ2-7; 10 nucleotides match TRBD2. The CDR3 totals 15 residues. Trimming took 2 bases from V and 2 from J; bases not matched to a gene: 3. Germline CDR1 SGHTA, CDR2 FQGNSA. CDR3 residues: CASSLRLAGAYEQYF. The CDR3 region has the DNA TGTGCCAGCAGCTTACGCCTAGCGGGGGCCTACGAGCAGTACTTC. The full variable domain, rest sourced from reference TRBV7-2 and TRBJ2-7, is GAGVSQSPSNKVTEKGKDVELRCDPISGHTALYWYRQSLGQGLEFLIYFQGNSAPDKSGLPSDRFSAERTGGSVSTLTIQRTQQEDSAVYLCASSLRLAGAYEQYFGPGTRLTVT.

The chain joins TRBV6-1 to TRBJ1-1; a possible D gene is TRBD1 (5 bases). The CDR3 runs to 14 residues. Germline assignment: CDR1 MNHNS and CDR2 SASEGT. The V gene lost 2 bases and the J gene lost 2 bases, with 9 bases spanning the gap. Here the CDR3 DNA reads TGTGCCAGCAGTGAATTGGGGCTTAACACTGAAGCTTTCTTT. As protein: CASSELGLNTEAFF.

The sample holds one count of this clone. The V call is TRBV9, the J call TRBJ2-7, with TRBD1 matching over 9 bases. The J segment lost 4 bases and the V segment lost 2 bases, leaving 4 bases of the junction unmatched. Germline CDR1 and CDR2: SGDLS and YYNGEE. The CDR3 sequence is 14 residues long. This CDR3 reads CASSVAGQGYEQYF. The CDR3, as DNA: TGTGCCAGCAGCGTCGCAGGACAGGGGTACGAGCAGTACTTC.

The chain carries TRBV30 and TRBJ2-7; 9 bases are a match to TRBD1. This CDR3 contains 14 residues. Germline V CDR1 and CDR2: GTSNPN, SVGIG (reference sequence). V was pared by 5 bases and J by 3 bases, with 8 bases of the junction left unmatched. The CDR3 DNA sequence: TGTGCCTGGGGATCCGGGACAGGGATCTACGAGCAGTACTTC. Its protein product is CAWGSGTGIYEQYF. The variable domain in full, completed from reference TRBV30 and TRBJ2-7, reads SQTIHQWPATLVQPVGSPLSLECTVEGTSNPNLYWYRQAAGRGLQLLFYSVGIGQISSEVPQNLSASRPQDRQFILSSKKLLLSDSGFYLCAWGSGTGIYEQYFGPGTRLTVT.

This clone appeared once. The rearrangement links TRBV19 to TRBJ2-7, with unresolved D. Germline lookup yields CDR1 LNHDA and CDR2 SQIVND (reference sequence). The V end lost 6 bases, the J end lost 4 bases, and 13 bases lay between the germline ends. The CDR3 is 13 residues long. CDR3 bases: TGTGCCAGTAGCGTCGCTTCCGGATACGAGCAGTACTTC. This codes for CASSVASGYEQYF.

Only one count was recorded for this clone. The chain employs TRBV9 and TRBJ2-3, with 8 bases that match TRBD2. Germline V gene sequence: CDR1 SGDLS, CDR2 YYNGEE. The CDR3 consists of 18 residues. After removal of 0 bases from V and 2 bases from J, the junction contained 11 bases not matched to a gene. CDR3 sequence (DNA): TGTGCCAGCAGCGTAGAAGGACGGGGGGGCCGTGTCACAGATACGCAGTATTTT. It is translated as CASSVEGRGGRVTDTQYF.

The gene calls are TRBV5-6 and TRBJ1-5; D gene ambiguous. This CDR3 has 14 amino acids. The ends were cut back, 0 bases at V and 4 bases at J, with 8 bases in the middle. Germline CDR1 reads SGHDT; CDR2 reads YYEEEE. CDR3 loop: CASSLGQANQPQHF. In nucleotides, the CDR3 is TGTGCCAGCAGCTTGGGGCAGGCGAATCAGCCCCAGCATTTT.

This chain connects TRBV2 to TRBJ2-6; tentative D call: TRBD2 (5 bases). The CDR3 has 16 residues. Trimming removed 6 bases from V and 0 bases from J, with 12 bases in between. The germline V gene encodes CDR1 SNHLY and CDR2 FYNNEI. CDR3 coding DNA: TGTGCCAGCAGGGGCGGAGGATTCTCTGGGGCCAACGTCCTGACTTTC. As protein: CASRGGGFSGANVLTF.

The J gene is TRBJ2-6, the V gene TRBV11-2; either TRBD1 or TRBD2 may supply D (6 bases each). The germline gives CDR1 SGHAT, CDR2 FQNNGV. The CDR3 contains 18 residues. V shed 1 base and J shed 1 base, with 14 bases lying between them. The DNA of the CDR3 is TGTGCCAGCAGCTTAGTCCCCGAGGGGGGATCTGGGGCCAACGTCCTGACTTTC. This gives the protein CASSLVPEGGSGANVLTF.

This clone appeared a few times. The genes are TRBV29-1 and TRBJ2-5, with no clear D. This CDR3 spans 14 amino acids. CDR1 is SQVTM and CDR2 is ANQGSEA in the germline V gene. V lost 0 bases and J 7 bases, leaving 15 bases between the germline ends. The CDR3 loop reads CSVEDPSGVGTQYF. Written as DNA, the CDR3 is TGCAGCGTTGAAGATCCATCTGGGGTCGGGACCCAGTACTTC. Full variable domain (remainder filled in from reference TRBV29-1 and TRBJ2-5): SAVISQKPSRDICQRGTSLTIQCQVDSQVTMMFWYRQQPGQSLTLIATANQGSEATYESGFVIDKFPISRPNLTFSTLTVSNMSPEDSSIYLCSVEDPSGVGTQYFGPGTRLLVL.

The chain is built from TRBV27 and TRBJ2-7; 7 bases agree with TRBD1. The CDR3 has 12 residues. The germline CDR1 and CDR2 sequences are MNHEY and SMNVEV (reference sequence). Germline trimming cut 6 bases from V and 1 base from J; bases unmatched to any gene: 0. CDR3 sequence (DNA): TGTGCCAGCAGGGGACAGTCCTACGAGCAGTACTTC. Its protein is CASRGQSYEQYF.

The chain combines TRBV7-9 with TRBJ2-1; D remains unclear. The CDR3 runs 18 residues. V lost 3 bases and J lost 5, with 23 bases in between. Germline CDR1 is SEHNR and CDR2 is FQNEAQ (reference sequence). CDR3 protein: CASSFPHMAVLYHNEQFF. CDR3 sequence (DNA): TGTGCCAGCAGCTTTCCCCATATGGCGGTCCTTTATCACAATGAGCAGTTCTTC.

The chain employs TRBV7-6 and TRBJ2-2, with a weak D call TRBD1 (6 bases). This CDR3 region has 15 residues. Germline V gene sequence: CDR1 SGHVS, CDR2 FNYEAQ. The V end was cut by 1 base, the J end by 0 bases, with 6 bases between. CDR3: CASSLGTANTGELFF. The DNA for the CDR3 is TGTGCCAGCAGCTTAGGGACAGCGAACACCGGGGAGCTGTTTTTT.

V and J are TRBV2 and TRBJ1-4; no definite D call. CDR1 and CDR2 (germline): SNHLY, FYNNEI. The CDR3 runs 14 residues. The V end lost 10 bases, the J end lost 0 bases, and 12 bases lay between the germline ends. The CDR3 region is CAISKIATNEKLFF. DNA of the CDR3: TGTGCCATCTCTAAGATTGCAACTAATGAAAAACTGTTTTTT.

V is TRBV6-1 and J is TRBJ1-2; tentatively, D is TRBD1 (5 bases). Germline CDR1 MNHNS, CDR2 SASEGT. Trimming took 6 bases from V and 2 from J, leaving 10 bases between them. This CDR3 spans 13 amino acids. CDR3 DNA sequence: TGTGCCAGCAGCCTTACAGGCAACTATGGCTACACCTTC. The encoded protein is CASSLTGNYGYTF.

This clone was picked up a small number of times. This sequence joins TRBV7-9 and TRBJ2-7; the D call may be TRBD1 or TRBD2 (6 bases each). The germline V gene encodes CDR1 SEHNR and CDR2 FQNEAQ (reference sequence). There are 15 residues in the CDR3. Trimming pared 5 bases from V and 6 bases from J, leaving 20 bases between. CDR3 in DNA: TGTGCCAGCAGCCCCTTAGGGGGAGGAGTCGGCGAGCAGTACTTC. Protein product: CASSPLGGGVGEQYF.

This clone was observed a single time. As DNA, the CDR3 is TGCGCCAGCAGCCAGGGCGGCGGTTTCGCTGAAGCTTTCTTT. Its protein is CASSQGGGFAEAFF. The rearrangement links TRBV4-1 to TRBJ1-1; D is uncertain. The CDR3 contains 14 residues. CDR1 is MGHRA, CDR2 YSYEKL, per germline. V was shortened by 3 bases and J by 6 bases, with 14 bases between the two germline ends.

The J gene is TRBJ2-7, the V gene TRBV19, with 11 bases matching TRBD1. The length of the CDR3 is 14 residues. Trimming at V came to 3 bases and at J to 5 bases, leaving 3 bases not matched to a gene. CDR1 LNHDA and CDR2 SQIVND come from the germline V gene (reference sequence). Written as DNA, the CDR3 is TGTGCCAGTAGTATTTGGGACAGGGGGGACGAGCAGTACTTC. This gives the protein CASSIWDRGDEQYF. Complete variable domain (other parts from reference TRBV19 and TRBJ2-7): DGGITQSPKYLFRKEGQNVTLSCEQNLNHDAMYWYRQDPGQGLRLIYYSQIVNDFQKGDIAEGYSVSREKKESFPLTVTSAQKNPTAFYLCASSIWDRGDEQYFGPGTRLTVT.

The V and J genes are TRBV5-4 and TRBJ2-1; 12 bases agree with TRBD1. This CDR3 comprises 20 residues. The V segment lost 4 bases and the J segment 2 bases; nucleotides outside the gene matches: 16. Germline loops: CDR1 SGHNT, CDR2 YYREEE (reference sequence). Here the CDR3 reads CASSPGQGATSVRAYNEQFF. The CDR3 DNA reads TGTGCCAGCAGCCCGGGACAGGGGGCGACTAGCGTTAGAGCCTACAATGAGCAGTTCTTC. Using reference TRBV5-4 and TRBJ2-1 for the parts outside the CDR3, the full variable domain is ETGVTQSPTHLIKTRGQQVTLRCSSQSGHNTVSWYQQALGQGPQFIFQYYREEENGRGNFPPRFSGLQFPNYSSELNVNALELDDSALYLCASSPGQGATSVRAYNEQFFGPGTRLTVL.

The chain recombines TRBV15 with TRBJ2-4, with D possibly matching TRBD2 (6 bases). The germline CDR1 and CDR2 sequences are LNHNV and YYDKDF (reference sequence). The CDR3 runs 15 residues. V shed 5 bases and J shed 7 bases, with 18 bases lying between them. CDR3 sequence (DNA): TGTGCCACCAGCTCCAGCGGGTCCGCTAGGAACATTCAGTACTTC. Its protein product is CATSSSGSARNIQYF.

The chain is built from TRBV25-1 and TRBJ2-7; tentatively, D is TRBD1 (5 bases). CDR3 size: 13 residues. Germline V gene data show CDR1 as MGHDK and CDR2 as SYGVNS. V dropped 2 bases and J dropped 9 bases, with 14 bases sitting between them. The CDR3 coding sequence is TGTGCCAGCAGTGAACAGGGTGCCTCGGGGCAGTACTTC. It codes for CASSEQGASGQYF.

This clone was seen a single time. V gene TRBV16 combines with J gene TRBJ2-1; D gene unclear. Germline values: CDR1 KGHSY, CDR2 FQNENV. V lost 2 bases, J lost 10 bases, and 12 bases lay in between. This CDR3 spans 13 amino acids. The CDR3 region has the DNA TGTGCCAGCAGCCAAGCTAAGGATCGGGAGCAGTTCTTC. As protein: CASSQAKDREQFF.

In the case of this clone: One end of the junction does not line up with germline, which may come from a read error. The chain recombines TRBV19 with TRBJ1-1; D possibly corresponds to TRBD1 (6 bases). The CDR3 spans 17 residues. Germline V gives CDR1 LNHDA, CDR2 SQIVND (reference sequence). CDR3 nucleotide sequence: TGTGCCAGTAGCATAGGCCCCAAAACAGGGCCTTACACTGAAGCTTTCTTT. Amino acids: CASSIGPKTGPYTEAFF.